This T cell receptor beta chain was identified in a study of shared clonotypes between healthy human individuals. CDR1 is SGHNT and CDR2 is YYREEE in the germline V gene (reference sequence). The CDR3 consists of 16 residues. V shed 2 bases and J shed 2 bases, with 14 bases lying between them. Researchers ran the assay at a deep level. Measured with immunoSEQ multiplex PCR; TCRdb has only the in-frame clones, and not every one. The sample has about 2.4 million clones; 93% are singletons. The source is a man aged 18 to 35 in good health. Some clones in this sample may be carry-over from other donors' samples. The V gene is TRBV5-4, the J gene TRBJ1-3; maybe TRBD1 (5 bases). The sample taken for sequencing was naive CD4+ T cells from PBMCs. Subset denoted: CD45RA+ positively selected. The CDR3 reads CASSLKGRGAGNTIYF. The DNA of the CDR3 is TGTGCCAGCAGCTTAAAGGGGAGAGGTGCTGGAAACACCATATATTTT.